The 23 T cell receptor beta chains in this list originate from one sample, sequenced in a study of T cell clones after liver transplantation. This table comes from immunoSEQ multiplex PCR, and its TCRdb copy is limited to in-frame clones, with some not included. The data show tens of thousands of clones, 86% seen once. The material was CD8+ T cells from blood, obtained 12 months after liver transplant. The receptors shown here come from a human patient who received a liver transplant. The graft donor may be the source of some T cells.

The V gene is TRBV18, the J gene TRBJ2-7, with TRBD1 identical over 11 bases. Trimming took 2 bases from V and 6 from J; bases not matched to a gene: 3. Germline CDR1 reads KGHSH; CDR2 reads LQKENI. The CDR3 consists of 14 residues. The chain's CDR3 is CASSPGQGAVEQYF. CDR3 DNA: TGTGCCAGCTCACCAGGACAGGGGGCAGTCGAGCAGTACTTC.

The rearrangement links TRBV6-5 to TRBJ2-7; D tentatively reads TRBD1 or TRBD2 (5 bases each). The germline V gene encodes CDR1 MNHEY and CDR2 SVGAGI. The V end lost 4 bases, the J end lost 1 base, and 8 bases lay between the germline ends. The CDR3 has 13 residues. In DNA, the CDR3 is TGTGCCAGCAGTTTGGGGGAATCCTACGAGCAGTACTTC. Its protein is CASSLGESYEQYF.

The V and J genes are TRBV5-1 and TRBJ2-1; D unclear. Germline V gene data show CDR1 as SGHRS and CDR2 as YFSETQ. This CDR3 contains 15 residues. V was shortened by 0 bases and J by 8 bases, with 15 bases between the two germline ends. CDR3 in DNA: TGCGCCAGCAGCTTGGAGTCCCCGGGTCCCCATGAGCAGTTCTTC. Protein: CASSLESPGPHEQFF.

The rearrangement uses TRBV7-6 and TRBJ1-1, with a weak D call TRBD1 (6 bases). Germline V gene data show CDR1 as SGHVS and CDR2 as FNYEAQ. This CDR3 comprises 14 residues. The V end was cut by 2 bases, the J end by 2 bases, with 9 bases between. CDR3 bases: TGTGCCAGCAGCTTAAGGGACACAAACACTGAAGCTTTCTTT. It yields the protein CASSLRDTNTEAFF.

This chain links TRBV25-1 with TRBJ1-5; D is uncertain. Trimming took off 1 base at V and 6 bases at J, with 19 bases between the two ends. Germline-derived CDR1 and CDR2 are MGHDK and SYGVNS. This CDR3 has 17 residues. The CDR3 DNA follows: TGTGCCAGCAGTGAATTAAAAGGGCGGATAGGGCGTCAGCCCCAGCATTTT. This translates into CASSELKGRIGRQPQHF.

The chain recombines TRBV4-1 with TRBJ2-1; no firm D call. This CDR3 has 13 residues. Germline assignment: CDR1 MGHRA and CDR2 YSYEKL. The germline V and J ends were trimmed by 2 bases and 12 bases, with 14 bases remaining between them. CDR3 DNA: TGCGCCAGCAGCCAAAATCCCTCACCCATGCAGTTCTTC. Protein: CASSQNPSPMQFF.

This clone has only one observation. The J gene is TRBJ2-3, the V gene TRBV6-4; 9 positions agree with TRBD2. Germline CDR1 reads MRHNA; CDR2 reads SNTAGT. V lost 8 bases to trimming and J lost 3 bases; unmatched junction nucleotides: 9. This CDR3 contains 15 residues. The DNA of the CDR3 is TGTGCCAGCCAATTTCTAGCGGGGACAACAGATACGCAGTATTTT. Translated: CASQFLAGTTDTQYF.

The table lists this clone with a count of one. The chain combines TRBV5-1 with TRBJ2-7; D unresolved. Looked up from germline, CDR1 is SGHRS and CDR2 is YFSETQ. V lost 0 bases and J lost 0, with 4 bases in between. The CDR3 has 13 amino acids. CDR3 amino acids: CASSLGASYEQYF. The DNA for the CDR3 is TGCGCCAGCAGCTTGGGGGCCTCCTACGAGCAGTACTTC.

By proportion, this clone is medium-sized. The CDR3 is CASSPLLGENSGNTIYF. The CDR3 bases are TGTGCCAGCAGCCCCCTACTAGGGGAGAACTCTGGAAACACCATATATTTT. J is TRBJ1-3 and V is TRBV7-6; D is possibly TRBD1 (5 bases). Germline assignment: CDR1 SGHVS and CDR2 FNYEAQ. The ends were cut back, 5 bases at V and 0 bases at J, with 17 bases in the middle. CDR3 length equals 17 residues.

This clone was seen more than once but under ten times. This sequence joins TRBV7-2 and TRBJ1-2; D unresolved. The V and J ends lost 5 bases and 8 bases respectively, with 21 bases between them. The CDR3 consists of 15 residues. Germline values: CDR1 SGHTA, CDR2 FQGNSA. CDR3 DNA: TGTGCCAGCAGCCAGACGGGGTCCCGCGTACAAGGCTACACCTTC. It codes for CASSQTGSRVQGYTF.

The chain carries TRBV27 and TRBJ2-1; 7 bases are a match to TRBD2. Looked up from germline, CDR1 is MNHEY and CDR2 is SMNVEV (reference sequence). Trimming cost V 5 bases and J 9 bases; bases outside gene matches: 7. This CDR3 has 13 amino acids. In nucleotides, the CDR3 is TGTGCCAGCAGTCTCCGACCGGGGGGTGAGCAGTTCTTC. Protein product: CASSLRPGGEQFF.

The chain recombines TRBV5-6 with TRBJ2-1; D unclear. Trimming shortened V by 2 bases and J by 5 bases, and 8 bases separated the two germline ends. Germline V CDR1 and CDR2: SGHDT, YYEEEE. The CDR3 is made up of 13 amino acids. This CDR3 is CASSFGLNNEQFF. CDR3 DNA sequence: TGTGCCAGCAGCTTTGGCCTCAACAATGAGCAGTTCTTC.

The chain has TRBV6-6 and TRBJ2-7; D tentatively fits TRBD1 or TRBD2 (5 bases each). The CDR3 consists of 14 residues. Germline V gene sequence: CDR1 MNHNY, CDR2 SVGAGI (reference sequence). Trimming took 2 bases from V and 5 from J, leaving 13 bases between them. For the CDR3, the DNA is TGTGCCAGCAGTTACGGGGGTCAGATCAACGAGCAGTACTTC. Protein: CASSYGGQINEQYF.

The V and J genes are TRBV27 and TRBJ2-1; 7 bases are a match to TRBD1. Germline V gene data show CDR1 as MNHEY and CDR2 as SMNVEV (reference sequence). This CDR3 is built from 16 residues. Trimming took 0 bases from V and 3 from J; bases not matched to a gene: 5. CDR3 sequence: CASSLSRGGFYNEQFF. Here the CDR3 DNA reads TGTGCCAGCAGTTTATCAAGAGGGGGCTTCTACAATGAGCAGTTCTTC.

The chain links TRBV5-1 to TRBJ1-1; D remains unclear. CDR3 length equals 14 residues. Germline CDR1 is SGHRS and CDR2 is YFSETQ. V was cut by 7 bases and J by 0 bases, with 13 bases left in between. As DNA, the CDR3 is TGCGCCAGCGGAGAGGGTCTTTTGAACACTGAAGCTTTCTTT. Its protein product is CASGEGLLNTEAFF.

This chain uses TRBV7-6 with TRBJ2-7; 7 nucleotides match TRBD2. This CDR3 contains 15 residues. V gave up 5 bases and J gave up 0 bases; unmatched junction bases: 7. CDR1 is SGHVS, CDR2 FNYEAQ, per germline. In nucleotides, the CDR3 is TGTGCCAGCAGCCCCGGGACTACGAGCTCCTACGAGCAGTACTTC. Protein: CASSPGTTSSYEQYF.

This clone was found a few times. The chain employs TRBV20-1 and TRBJ1-2; D gene unclear. The CDR3 is 10 residues long. Germline CDR1 reads DFQATT; CDR2 reads SNEGSKA (reference sequence). The V and J ends lost 6 bases and 5 bases respectively, with 7 bases between them. CDR3 loop: CSARQYGYTF. CDR3 coding DNA: TGCAGTGCCCGACAATATGGCTACACCTTC.

J is TRBJ2-7 and V is TRBV29-1, with D possibly TRBD2 on 6 matching bases. The CDR3 consists of 13 residues. The ends were cut back, 3 bases at V and 4 bases at J, with 13 bases in the middle. The germline gives CDR1 SQVTM, CDR2 ANQGSEA. The CDR3 nucleotides read TGCAGCGTTGAGGCCGGAGGGGTTTACGAGCAGTACTTC. Protein: CSVEAGGVYEQYF.

The chain recombines TRBV19 with TRBJ1-5; D unclear. The CDR3 is 13 amino acids. In germline, CDR1 is LNHDA, CDR2 SQIVND (reference sequence). Trimming took off 3 bases at V and 6 bases at J, with 9 bases between the two ends. The CDR3 sequence is CASSIGTPQPQHF. In nucleotides, the CDR3 is TGTGCCAGTAGTATTGGCACCCCTCAGCCCCAGCATTTT.

The chain couples TRBV19 to TRBJ2-7; 12 bases are a match to TRBD1. This CDR3 region has 15 residues. Germline V gives CDR1 LNHDA, CDR2 SQIVND (reference sequence). V shed 4 bases, J shed 5 bases, and the junction held 6 bases outside the gene matches. The CDR3 protein is CASSTGTGGFDEQYF. The CDR3 bases are TGTGCCAGTAGTACAGGGACAGGGGGCTTCGACGAGCAGTACTTC.

This clone was seen a single time. The V gene is TRBV5-1, the J gene TRBJ2-2; D gene ambiguous. V was cut by 0 bases and J by 6 bases, with 9 bases left in between. Germline-derived CDR1 and CDR2 are SGHRS and YFSETQ. The length of the CDR3 is 14 residues. The CDR3 DNA sequence: TGCGCCAGCAGCTTGGAGGGAATGTCCGGGGAGCTGTTTTTT. Its translation: CASSLEGMSGELFF. The full variable domain, its missing parts supplied by reference TRBV5-1 and TRBJ2-2, is KAGVTQTPRYLIKTRGQQVTLSCSPISGHRSVSWYQQTPGQGLQFLFEYFSETQRNKGNFPGRFSGRQFSNSRSEMNVSTLELGDSALYLCASSLEGMSGELFFGEGSRLTVL.

This clone was detected only a few times. The gene calls are TRBV10-2 and TRBJ2-7; a possible D gene is TRBD1 (5 bases). Germline-derived CDR1 and CDR2 are WSHSY and SAAADI. The CDR3 sequence is 12 residues long. The V end was cut by 2 bases, the J end by 5 bases, with 7 bases between. For the CDR3, the DNA is TGCGCCAGCAGTGAGGACAGCCACGAGCAGTACTTC. As protein: CASSEDSHEQYF.

J is TRBJ2-3 and V is TRBV19; 7 positions match TRBD1. CDR1 and CDR2 from the germline V gene are LNHDA and SQIVND (reference sequence). The V and J ends lost 0 bases and 7 bases, in that order; junction bases with no gene match: 7. This CDR3 is built from 15 residues. CDR3 sequence: CASSIEQGLFNTQYF. The CDR3 nucleotides are TGTGCCAGTAGTATAGAACAGGGGTTGTTTAATACGCAGTATTTT.